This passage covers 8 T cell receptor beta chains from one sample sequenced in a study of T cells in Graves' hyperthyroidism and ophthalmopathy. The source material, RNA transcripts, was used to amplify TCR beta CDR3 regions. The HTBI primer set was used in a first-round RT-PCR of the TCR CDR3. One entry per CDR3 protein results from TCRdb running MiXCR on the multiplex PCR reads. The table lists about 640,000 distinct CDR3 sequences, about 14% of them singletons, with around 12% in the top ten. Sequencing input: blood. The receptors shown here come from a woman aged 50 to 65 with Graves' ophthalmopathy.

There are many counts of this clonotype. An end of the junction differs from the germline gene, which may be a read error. CDR3 in amino acids: CASSEGTYQETQYF. CDR3 in DNA: TGTGCCAGCAGCGAAGGGACTTATCAAGAGACCCAGTACTTC. The chain links TRBV2 to TRBJ2-5, with D tentatively TRBD2 (6 bases). In germline, CDR1 is SNHLY, CDR2 FYNNEI. There are 14 residues in the CDR3.

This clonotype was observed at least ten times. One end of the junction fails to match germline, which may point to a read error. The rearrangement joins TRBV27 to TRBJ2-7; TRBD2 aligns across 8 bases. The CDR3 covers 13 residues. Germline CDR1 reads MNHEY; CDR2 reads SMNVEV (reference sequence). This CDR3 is CASGFSGAYEQYF. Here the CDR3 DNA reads TGTGCCAGCGGTTTTAGCGGGGCTTACGAGCAGTACTTC.

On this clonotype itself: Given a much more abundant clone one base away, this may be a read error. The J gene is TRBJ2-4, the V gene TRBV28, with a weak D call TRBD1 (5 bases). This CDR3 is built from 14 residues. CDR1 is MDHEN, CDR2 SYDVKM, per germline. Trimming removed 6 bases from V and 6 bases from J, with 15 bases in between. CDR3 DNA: TGTGCCAGCAGCATGGATATCAGGGCAAACATTCAGTACTTC. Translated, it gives CASSMDIRANIQYF.

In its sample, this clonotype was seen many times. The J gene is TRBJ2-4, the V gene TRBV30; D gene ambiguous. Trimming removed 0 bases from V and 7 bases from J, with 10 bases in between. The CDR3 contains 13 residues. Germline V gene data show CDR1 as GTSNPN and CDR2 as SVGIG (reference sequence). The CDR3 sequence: CAWSVLGTNIQYF. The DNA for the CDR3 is TGTGCCTGGAGTGTACTGGGCACTAACATTCAGTACTTC. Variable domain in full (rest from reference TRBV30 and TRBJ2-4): SQTIHQWPATLVQPVGSPLSLECTVEGTSNPNLYWYRQAAGRGLQLLFYSVGIGQISSEVPQNLSASRPQDRQFILSSKKLLLSDSGFYLCAWSVLGTNIQYFGAGTRLSVL.

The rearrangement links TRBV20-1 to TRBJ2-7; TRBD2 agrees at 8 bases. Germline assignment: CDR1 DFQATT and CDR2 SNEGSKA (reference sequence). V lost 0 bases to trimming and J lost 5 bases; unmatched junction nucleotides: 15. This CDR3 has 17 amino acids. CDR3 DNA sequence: TGCAGTGCTAGAGATCCCAACAGGACTAGCTCTTTTCACGAGCAGTACTTC. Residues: CSARDPNRTSSFHEQYF.

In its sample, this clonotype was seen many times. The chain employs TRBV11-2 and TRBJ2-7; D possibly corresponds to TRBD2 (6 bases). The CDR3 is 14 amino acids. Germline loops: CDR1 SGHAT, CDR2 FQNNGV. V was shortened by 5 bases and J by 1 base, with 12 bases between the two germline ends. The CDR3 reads CASSHAGSSYEQYF. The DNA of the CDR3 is TGTGCCAGCAGCCACGCCGGGAGTTCCTACGAGCAGTACTTC.

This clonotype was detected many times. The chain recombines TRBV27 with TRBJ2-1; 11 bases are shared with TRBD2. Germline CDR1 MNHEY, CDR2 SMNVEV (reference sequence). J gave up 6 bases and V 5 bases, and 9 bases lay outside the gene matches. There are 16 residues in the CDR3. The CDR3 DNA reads TGTGCCAGCAGTCAACCGACTAGCGGGACTCTCAATGAGCAGTTCTTC. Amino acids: CASSQPTSGTLNEQFF.

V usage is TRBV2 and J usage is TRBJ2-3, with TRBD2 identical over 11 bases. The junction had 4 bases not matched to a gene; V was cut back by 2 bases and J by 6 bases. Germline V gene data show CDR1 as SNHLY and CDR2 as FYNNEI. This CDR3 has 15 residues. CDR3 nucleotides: TGTGCCAGCAGTGAAATAGCGGGAGGGCTCGATACGCAGTATTTT. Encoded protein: CASSEIAGGLDTQYF.